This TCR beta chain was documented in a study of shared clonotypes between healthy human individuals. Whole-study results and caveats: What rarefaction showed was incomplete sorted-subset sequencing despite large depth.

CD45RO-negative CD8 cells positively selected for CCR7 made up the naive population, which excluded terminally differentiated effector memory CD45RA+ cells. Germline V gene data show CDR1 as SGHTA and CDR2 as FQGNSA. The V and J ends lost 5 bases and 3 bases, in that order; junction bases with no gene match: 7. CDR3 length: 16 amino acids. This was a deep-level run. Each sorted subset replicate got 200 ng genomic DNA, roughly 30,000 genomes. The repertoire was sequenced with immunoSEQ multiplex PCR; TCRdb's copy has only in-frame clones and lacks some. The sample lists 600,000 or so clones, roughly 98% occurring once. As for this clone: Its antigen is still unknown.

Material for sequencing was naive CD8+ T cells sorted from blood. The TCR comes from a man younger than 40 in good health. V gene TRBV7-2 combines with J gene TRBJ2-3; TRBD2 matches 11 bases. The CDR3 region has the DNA TGTGCCAGCAGCCCGCTAGCGGGAGGTAGAACAGATACGCAGTATTTT. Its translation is CASSPLAGGRTDTQYF.